A selection of T cell receptor beta chains follows, all from one sample in a study of early T cells in non-severe SARS-CoV-2 infection. TCRdb used MiXCR to reprocess the 5' RACE reads, holding one entry per CDR3 protein. The sample includes approximately 27,000 distinct CDR3 sequences, about 6.1% of them seen just once. Sequenced sample: whole blood. The receptors originated from an adult who was a healthcare worker with PCR-confirmed SARS-CoV-2 infection or an uninfected control (not recorded which). Both conserved end residues are part of each CDR3. The D gene is left open where the match is weak. Size is omitted from some rows. Given values are once, few, many or a class for expanded clones.

CDR3 length	clone size	J gene	V gene	D gene	CDR3 protein	CDR3 DNA
13	many	TRBJ1-1	TRBV30	TRBD1	CAGLTGGNAEAFF	TGTGCCGGCCTAACAGGGGGGAACGCTGAAGCTTTCTTT
15	-	TRBJ1-1	TRBV7-2	-	CASSLGGTWRTEAFF	TGTGCCAGCAGCTTAGGGGGGACGTGGCGCACTGAAGCTTTCTTT
15	-	TRBJ2-1	TRBV19	-	CASSPSSDPYNEQFF	TGTGCCAGTAGTCCCTCATCTGATCCCTACAATGAGCAGTTCTTC
16	many	TRBJ1-6	TRBV28	TRBD1	CASSFGLRDRDSPLHF	TGTGCCAGCAGTTTCGGACTCCGGGACAGGGACTCACCCCTCCACTTT
15	many	TRBJ2-7	TRBV7-8	TRBD1	CASRRGTGGRNEQYF	TGTGCCAGCAGAAGGGGGACAGGGGGCCGTAACGAGCAGTACTTC
15	many	TRBJ2-1	TRBV5-1	-	CASSWDLSLYNEQFF	TGCGCCAGCAGTTGGGATCTGAGTCTCTACAATGAGCAGTTCTTC
15	many	TRBJ2-1	TRBV20-1	TRBD2	CSPGGSSGTYNEQFF	TGCAGTCCGGGCGGGAGTAGCGGGACCTACAATGAGCAGTTCTTC
13	-	TRBJ2-5	TRBV18	-	CASSPRREETQHF	TGTGCCAGCTCACCGAGGCGGGAAGAGACCCAGCACTTC
14	medium-sized	TRBJ2-5	TRBV7-3	TRBD1	CASSKTGDQETQYF	TGTGCCAGCAGCAAAACAGGGGACCAAGAGACCCAGTACTTC
17	many	TRBJ2-5	TRBV7-3	TRBD2	CASSSGTSGSEGETQYF	TGTGCCAGCAGCTCCGGGACTAGCGGGAGTGAAGGAGAGACCCAGTACTTC
14	many	TRBJ2-1	TRBV18	-	CASSPQGMDDEQFF	TGTGCCAGCTCACCGCAGGGGATGGACGATGAGCAGTTCTTC
12	many	TRBJ1-5	TRBV28	TRBD1	CASGQGGQPQHF	TGTGCCAGCGGACAGGGCGGCCAGCCCCAGCATTTT
12	many	TRBJ2-5	TRBV28	TRBD2	CASFGGAETQYF	TGTGCCAGTTTCGGGGGGGCAGAGACCCAGTACTTC
18	few	TRBJ2-1	TRBV7-6	-	CASSFPPSHTWAYNEQFF	TGTGCCAGCAGCTTCCCACCTTCACATACATGGGCCTACAATGAGCAGTTCTTC
14	many	TRBJ2-1	TRBV7-2	TRBD2	CASSSGLAGGEQFF	TGTGCCAGCAGCTCAGGACTAGCGGGAGGAGAGCAGTTCTTC
16	many	TRBJ2-6	TRBV7-2	-	CASSLGRFSGANVLTF	TGTGCCAGCAGCTTAGGTCGGTTCTCTGGGGCCAACGTCCTGACTTTC
12	few	TRBJ2-7	TRBV29-1	-	CSVRQGIYEQYF	TGCAGCGTTCGTCAGGGGATATACGAGCAGTACTTC
13	few	TRBJ1-1	TRBV12-3/TRBV12-4	-	CASSLRLNTEAFF	TGTGCCAGCAGCCTCAGACTGAACACTGAAGCTTTCTTT
19	many	TRBJ2-3	TRBV11-2	-	CASSQSTVTDLSVVATQYF	TGTGCCAGCAGCCAAAGCACCGTGACGGACCTTTCGGTGGTGGCTACGCAGTATTTT
15	few	TRBJ1-4	TRBV5-4	-	CASSLSPAANEKLFF	TGTGCCAGCAGCTTGTCCCCGGCGGCTAATGAAAAACTGTTTTTT